The source of this T cell receptor beta chain is a study of beta chain features in type 1 diabetes. General study points: Within each of all four CD4+ subsets, Type 1 diabetes patients had TCRB CDR3s that were moderately but significantly shorter.

This clone was counted a few times. The antigen is not known. The V segment lost 1 base and the J segment 2 bases; nucleotides outside the gene matches: 2. Germline loops: CDR1 MGHRA, CDR2 YSYEKL. The CDR3 loop spans 15 amino acids. Every bit of the isolated RNA underwent reverse transcription, so sequencing read expressed TCRB transcripts. Profiled with immunoSEQ multiplex PCR; TCRdb holds only in-frame clones, not every one. This sample has 200,000 to 250,000 clones, with about a sixth found just once. Sorted CD4+ subsets: naive, central memory, regulatory, stem cell-like memory (CD45RO/CCR7/CD25/CD127/CD95/CD27 panel).

The sequence derives from a young man with type 1 diabetes. Sequencing used naive CD4+ T cells from blood. This rearrangement joins TRBV4-1 to TRBJ2-1; 7 bases are a match to TRBD1. The DNA for the CDR3 is TGCGCCAGCAGCCAAGGACAGGGTACCTACAATGAGCAGTTCTTC. It is translated as CASSQGQGTYNEQFF.